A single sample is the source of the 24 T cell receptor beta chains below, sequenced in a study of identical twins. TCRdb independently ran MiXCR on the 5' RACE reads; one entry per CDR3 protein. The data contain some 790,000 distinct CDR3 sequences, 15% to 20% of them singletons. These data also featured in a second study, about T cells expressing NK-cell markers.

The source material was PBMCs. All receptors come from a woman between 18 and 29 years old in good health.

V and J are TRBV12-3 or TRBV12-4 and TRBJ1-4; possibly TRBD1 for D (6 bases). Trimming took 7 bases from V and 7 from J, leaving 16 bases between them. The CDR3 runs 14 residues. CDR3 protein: CASTQGLAREKLFF. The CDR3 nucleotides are TGTGCCAGCACCCAGGGGCTGGCGCGTGAAAAACTGTTTTTT.

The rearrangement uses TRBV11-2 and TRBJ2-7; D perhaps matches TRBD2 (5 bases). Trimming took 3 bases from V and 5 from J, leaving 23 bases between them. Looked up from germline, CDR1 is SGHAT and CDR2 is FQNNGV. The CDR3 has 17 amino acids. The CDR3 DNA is TGTGCCAGCAGCTTTAGTCCTGACTCCCGAGGGATCGACGAGCAGTACTTC. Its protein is CASSFSPDSRGIDEQYF.

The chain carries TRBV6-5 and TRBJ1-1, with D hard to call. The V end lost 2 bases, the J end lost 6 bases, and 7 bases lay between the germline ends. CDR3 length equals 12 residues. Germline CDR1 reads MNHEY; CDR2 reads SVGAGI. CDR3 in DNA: TGTGCCAGCAGTTACCCGTTGGCTGAAGCTTTCTTT. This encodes CASSYPLAEAFF.

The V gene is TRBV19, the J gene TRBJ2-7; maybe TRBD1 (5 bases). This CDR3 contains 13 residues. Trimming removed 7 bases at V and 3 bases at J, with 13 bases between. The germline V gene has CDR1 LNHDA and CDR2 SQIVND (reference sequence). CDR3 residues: CASTRTLGYEQYF. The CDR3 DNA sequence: TGTGCCAGTACCCGGACACTTGGCTACGAGCAGTACTTC.

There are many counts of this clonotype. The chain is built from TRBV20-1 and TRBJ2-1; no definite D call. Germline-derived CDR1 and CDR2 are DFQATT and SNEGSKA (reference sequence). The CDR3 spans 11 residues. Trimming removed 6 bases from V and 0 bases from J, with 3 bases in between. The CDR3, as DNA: TGCAGTGCGTCCTCCTACAATGAGCAGTTCTTC. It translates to CSASSYNEQFF.

CDR3 bases: TGTGCCAGCCGACTATCTAGCGGGGGGTCCCAGTACTTC. Protein sequence: CASRLSSGGSQYF. V usage is TRBV12-3 or TRBV12-4 and J usage is TRBJ2-5; 11 nucleotides agree with TRBD2. This CDR3 has 13 amino acids. V trimming: 8 bases; J trimming: 9 bases; junction bases outside the gene matches: 8.

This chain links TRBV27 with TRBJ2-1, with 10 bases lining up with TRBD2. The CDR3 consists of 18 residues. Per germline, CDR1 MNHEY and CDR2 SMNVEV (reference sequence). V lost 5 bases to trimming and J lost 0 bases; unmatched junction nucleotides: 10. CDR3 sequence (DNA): TGTGCCAGCAGTCGAGCACTAGCGGGGTGGAGCTCCTACAATGAGCAGTTCTTC. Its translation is CASSRALAGWSSYNEQFF.

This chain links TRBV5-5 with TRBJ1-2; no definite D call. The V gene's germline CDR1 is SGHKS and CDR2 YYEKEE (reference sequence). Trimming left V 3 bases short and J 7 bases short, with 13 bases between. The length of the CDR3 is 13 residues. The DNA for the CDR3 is TGTGCCAGCAGCTCCGGGGTAATGTTTGGCTACACCTTC. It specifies CASSSGVMFGYTF.

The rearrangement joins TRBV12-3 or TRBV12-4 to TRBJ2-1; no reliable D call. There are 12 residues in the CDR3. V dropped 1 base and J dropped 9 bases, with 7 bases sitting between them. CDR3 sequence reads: CASSLVSSEQFF. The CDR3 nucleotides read TGTGCCAGCAGTTTAGTATCTAGTGAGCAGTTCTTC.

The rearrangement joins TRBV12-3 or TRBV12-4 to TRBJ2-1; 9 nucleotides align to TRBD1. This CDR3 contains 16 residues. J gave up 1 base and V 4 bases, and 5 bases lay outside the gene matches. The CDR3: CASSSSGTGSYNEQFF. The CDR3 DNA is TGTGCCAGCAGTTCCTCCGGGACAGGGTCCTACAATGAGCAGTTCTTC.

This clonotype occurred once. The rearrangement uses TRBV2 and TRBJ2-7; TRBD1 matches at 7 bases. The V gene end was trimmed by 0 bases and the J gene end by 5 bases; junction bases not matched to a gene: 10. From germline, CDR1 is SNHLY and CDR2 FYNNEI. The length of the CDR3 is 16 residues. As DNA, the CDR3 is TGTGCCAGCAGTGAAGCCCCGAGAGGGGGCGCGAACGAGCAGTACTTC. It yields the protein CASSEAPRGGANEQYF.

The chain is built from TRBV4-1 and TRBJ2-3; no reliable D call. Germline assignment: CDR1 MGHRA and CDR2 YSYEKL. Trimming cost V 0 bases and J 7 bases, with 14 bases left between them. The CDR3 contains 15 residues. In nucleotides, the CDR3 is TGCGCCAGCAGCCAAGAGGTCCACCCCCGCAATACGCAGTATTTT. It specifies CASSQEVHPRNTQYF.

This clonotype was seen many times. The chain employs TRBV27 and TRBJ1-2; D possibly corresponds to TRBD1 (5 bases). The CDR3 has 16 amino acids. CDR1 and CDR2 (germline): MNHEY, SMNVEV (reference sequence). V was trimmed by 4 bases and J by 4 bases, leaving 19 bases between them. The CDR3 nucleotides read TGTGCCAGCAGTTATTATCCATTCAGGGATAGCTATGGCTACACCTTC. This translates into CASSYYPFRDSYGYTF.

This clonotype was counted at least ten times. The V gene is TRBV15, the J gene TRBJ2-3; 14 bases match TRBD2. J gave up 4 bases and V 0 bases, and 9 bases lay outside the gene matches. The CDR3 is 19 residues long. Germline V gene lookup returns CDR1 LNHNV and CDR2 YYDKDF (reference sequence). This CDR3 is CATSRDRGLAGDIPDTQYF. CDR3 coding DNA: TGTGCCACCAGCAGAGATCGGGGACTAGCGGGGGATATTCCAGATACGCAGTATTTT.

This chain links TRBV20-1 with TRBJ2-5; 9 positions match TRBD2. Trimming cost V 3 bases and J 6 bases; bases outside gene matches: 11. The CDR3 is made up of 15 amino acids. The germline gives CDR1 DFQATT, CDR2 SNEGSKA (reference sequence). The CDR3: CSASPGSGGRKTQYF. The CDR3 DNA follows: TGCAGTGCTAGCCCCGGGAGCGGGGGGAGAAAGACCCAGTACTTC.

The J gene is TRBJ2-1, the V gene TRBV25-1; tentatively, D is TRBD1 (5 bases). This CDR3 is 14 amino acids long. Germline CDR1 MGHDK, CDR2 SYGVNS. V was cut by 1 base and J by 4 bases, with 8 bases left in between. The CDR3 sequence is CASSEWGEYNEQFF. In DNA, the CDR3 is TGTGCCAGCAGTGAATGGGGCGAGTACAATGAGCAGTTCTTC. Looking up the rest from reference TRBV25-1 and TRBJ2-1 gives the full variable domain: EADIYQTPRYLVIGTGKKITLECSQTMGHDKMYWYQQDPGMELHLIHYSYGVNSTEKGDLSSESTVSRIRTEHFPLTLESARPSHTSQYLCASSEWGEYNEQFFGPGTRLTVL.

This CDR3 reads CASSLGQGGPNEQYF. CDR3 coding DNA: TGTGCCAGCAGCTTAGGACAGGGGGGGCCAAACGAGCAGTACTTC. This chain uses TRBV7-8 with TRBJ2-7, with 9 bases fitting TRBD1. The CDR3 loop spans 15 amino acids. The J segment lost 5 bases and the V segment lost 1 base, leaving 6 bases of the junction unmatched. Germline values: CDR1 SGHVS, CDR2 FQNEAQ.

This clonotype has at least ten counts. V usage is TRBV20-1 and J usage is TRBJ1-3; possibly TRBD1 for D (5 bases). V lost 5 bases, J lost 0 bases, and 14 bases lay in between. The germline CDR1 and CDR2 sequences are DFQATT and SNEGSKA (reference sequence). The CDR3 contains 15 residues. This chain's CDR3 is CSAFISGGSGNTIYF. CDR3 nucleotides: TGCAGTGCTTTTATATCTGGGGGCTCTGGAAACACCATATATTTT.

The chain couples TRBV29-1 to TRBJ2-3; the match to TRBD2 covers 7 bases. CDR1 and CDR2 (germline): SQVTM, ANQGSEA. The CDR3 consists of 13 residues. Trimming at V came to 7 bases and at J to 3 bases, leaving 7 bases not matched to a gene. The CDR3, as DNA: TGCAGCGGCATGCCGGGAGGAACAGATACGCAGTATTTT. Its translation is CSGMPGGTDTQYF.

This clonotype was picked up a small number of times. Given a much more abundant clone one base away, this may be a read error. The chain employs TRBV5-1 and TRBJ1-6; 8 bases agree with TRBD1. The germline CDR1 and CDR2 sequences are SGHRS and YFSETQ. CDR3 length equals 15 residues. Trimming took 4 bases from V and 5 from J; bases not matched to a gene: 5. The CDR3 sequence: CASSQWTGNNSPLHF. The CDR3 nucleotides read TGCGCCAGCAGCCAATGGACAGGGAATAATTCACCCCTCCACTTT.

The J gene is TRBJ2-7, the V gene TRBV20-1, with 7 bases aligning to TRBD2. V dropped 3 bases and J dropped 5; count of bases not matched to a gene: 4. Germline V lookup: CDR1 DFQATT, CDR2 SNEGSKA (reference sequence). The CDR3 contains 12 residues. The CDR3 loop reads CSASGRSHEQYF. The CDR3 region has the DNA TGCAGTGCTAGCGGGAGGTCCCACGAGCAGTACTTC.

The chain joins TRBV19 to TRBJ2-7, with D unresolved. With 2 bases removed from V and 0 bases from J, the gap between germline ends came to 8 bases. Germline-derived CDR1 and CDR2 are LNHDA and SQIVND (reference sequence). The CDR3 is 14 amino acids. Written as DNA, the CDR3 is TGTGCCAGTAGTATACGTCTATTCTCCTACGAGCAGTACTTC. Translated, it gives CASSIRLFSYEQYF.

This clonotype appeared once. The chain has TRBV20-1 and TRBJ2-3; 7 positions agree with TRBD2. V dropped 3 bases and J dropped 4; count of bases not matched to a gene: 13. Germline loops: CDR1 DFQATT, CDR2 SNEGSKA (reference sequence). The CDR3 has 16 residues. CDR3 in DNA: TGCAGTGCTAGCGCCGGAGGCGGGAGAGGTGCAGATACGCAGTATTTT. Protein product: CSASAGGGRGADTQYF.

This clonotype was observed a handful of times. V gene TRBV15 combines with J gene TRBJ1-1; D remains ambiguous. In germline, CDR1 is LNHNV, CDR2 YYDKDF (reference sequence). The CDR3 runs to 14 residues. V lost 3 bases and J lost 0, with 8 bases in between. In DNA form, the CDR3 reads TGTGCCACCAGCAGTGGCAGCTTGAACACTGAAGCTTTCTTT. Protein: CATSSGSLNTEAFF.